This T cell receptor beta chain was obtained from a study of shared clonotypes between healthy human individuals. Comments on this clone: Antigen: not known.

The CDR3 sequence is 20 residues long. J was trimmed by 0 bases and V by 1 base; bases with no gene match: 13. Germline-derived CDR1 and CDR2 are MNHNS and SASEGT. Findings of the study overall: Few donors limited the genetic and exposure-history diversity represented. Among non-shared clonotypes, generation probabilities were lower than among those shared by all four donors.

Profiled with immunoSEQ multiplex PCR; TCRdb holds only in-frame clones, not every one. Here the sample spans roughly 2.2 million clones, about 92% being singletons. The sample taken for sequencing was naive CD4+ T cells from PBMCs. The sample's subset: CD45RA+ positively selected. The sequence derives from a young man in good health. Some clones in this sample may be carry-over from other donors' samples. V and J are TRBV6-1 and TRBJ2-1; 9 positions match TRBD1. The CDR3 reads CASSEEDRGYSWSSYNEQFF. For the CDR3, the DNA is TGTGCCAGCAGTGAAGAAGACAGGGGGTATTCTTGGAGCTCCTACAATGAGCAGTTCTTC.